This passage covers 23 T cell receptor beta chains from one sample sequenced in a study of human T cells and chemical hapten exposure. MiXCR, applied by TCRdb to the RACE reads, yields one record per CDR3 protein. The sample includes tens of thousands of distinct CDR3 sequences, 8% to 13% of them seen just once. As for time point: patch test 1, 2 weeks after DPC sensitization. The treatment: therapeutic diphenylcyclopropenone sensitization with weekly scalp DPC. Whole blood that had not been fractionated was the source of extracted total RNA. Sequencing used whole blood, obtained in connection with sensitization to the hapten diphenylcyclopropenone (DPC). These receptors were taken from a woman aged 40-49 years with alopecia areata. Some clones in this sample may be carry-over from other donors' samples.

This clonotype was seen a few times. CDR3 in amino acids: CASSLGDPGSASPLHF. The DNA of the CDR3 is TGTGCCAGCAGCTTAGGGGACCCAGGGTCCGCTTCACCCCTCCACTTT. V is TRBV7-9 and J is TRBJ1-6; D is perhaps TRBD1 (5 bases). Trimming took 1 base from V and 9 from J, leaving 16 bases between them. CDR3 size: 16 residues. In germline, CDR1 is SEHNR, CDR2 FQNEAQ (reference sequence).

This clonotype was detected many times. The rearrangement links TRBV4-2 to TRBJ2-1; a weak D match, TRBD2 (5 bases). The CDR3 extends over 15 amino acids. CDR1 is LGHNA, CDR2 YNFKEQ, per germline. Trimming left V 5 bases short and J 0 bases short, with 11 bases between. The CDR3 nucleotides are TGTGCCAGCAGCTATAGCGTTTTCTCCTACAATGAGCAGTTCTTC. Translated: CASSYSVFSYNEQFF.

The chain employs TRBV7-3 and TRBJ2-3, with D perhaps TRBD1 (5 bases). CDR3 length: 14 amino acids. CDR1 is SGHTA and CDR2 is FQGTGA in the germline V gene. The V and J ends lost 2 bases and 2 bases respectively, with 8 bases between them. The CDR3 DNA follows: TGTGCCAGCAGCTTAGACAGTTTCACAGATACGCAGTATTTT. It yields the protein CASSLDSFTDTQYF.

This rearrangement joins TRBV25-1 to TRBJ1-5; 8 bases align to TRBD1. V lost 8 bases and J lost 3; bases outside the gene matches: 6. Germline-derived CDR1 and CDR2 are MGHDK and SYGVNS. The CDR3 runs to 14 residues. The CDR3 reads CASVGTGLNQPQHF. CDR3 sequence (DNA): TGTGCCAGCGTCGGGACAGGCCTCAATCAGCCCCAGCATTTT.

The chain has TRBV20-1 and TRBJ2-5; TRBD2 matches at 8 bases. This CDR3 spans 14 amino acids. CDR1 is DFQATT, CDR2 SNEGSKA, per germline (reference sequence). Germline trimming cut 5 bases from V and 5 bases from J; bases unmatched to any gene: 10. The CDR3 loop is CSASAGAPTETQYF. Written as DNA, the CDR3 is TGCAGTGCTTCAGCGGGGGCGCCCACGGAGACCCAGTACTTC.

In this sample, this clonotype turned up many times. The V and J genes are TRBV9 and TRBJ2-5, with 7 bases identical to TRBD1. Germline trimming cut 0 bases from V and 5 bases from J; bases unmatched to any gene: 4. Germline CDR1 SGDLS, CDR2 YYNGEE. The CDR3 totals 14 residues. The CDR3 DNA follows: TGTGCCAGCAGCGTAGCTACAGGGGTTGAGACCCAGTACTTC. Encoded protein: CASSVATGVETQYF.

This clonotype occurred many times. The rearrangement uses TRBV4-3 and TRBJ2-7, with 9 bases matching TRBD1. The CDR3 consists of 14 residues. J was trimmed by 2 bases and V by 1 base; bases with no gene match: 0. CDR1 LGHNA and CDR2 YSLEER come from the germline V gene. CDR3 sequence (DNA): TGCGCCAGCAGCCAAGGACAGGGGGCCTACGAGCAGTACTTC. This encodes CASSQGQGAYEQYF.

The rearrangement joins TRBV18 to TRBJ2-3; 8 nucleotides agree with TRBD1. There are 16 residues in the CDR3. Per the germline V gene, CDR1 is KGHSH and CDR2 is LQKENI. With 0 bases clipped from V and 1 base from J, the junction kept 3 bases outside the gene matches. The CDR3 nucleotides are TGTGCCAGCTCACCACCCTTGGACAGGGGCACAGATACGCAGTATTTT. It translates to CASSPPLDRGTDTQYF.

The table lists this clonotype with many counts. The rearrangement links TRBV6-5 to TRBJ2-1; tentative D call: TRBD2 (5 bases). The CDR3 loop spans 12 amino acids. From germline, CDR1 is MNHEY and CDR2 SVGAGI. Trimming stripped 2 bases from V and 7 bases from J, with 6 bases between. The CDR3 DNA reads TGTGCCAGCAGTTACACTAGGAATGAGCAGTTCTTC. Amino acid sequence: CASSYTRNEQFF.

CDR3 bases: TGCGCCAGCAGCCAATCCTCTTCGGGGGGTCCCTACGAGCAGTACTTC. It is translated as CASSQSSSGGPYEQYF. This chain uses TRBV4-3 with TRBJ2-7, with 7 bases matching TRBD2. This CDR3 comprises 16 residues. The germline V gene has CDR1 LGHNA and CDR2 YSLEER. The J segment lost 2 bases and the V segment lost 2 bases, leaving 9 bases of the junction unmatched.

The J gene is TRBJ2-7, the V gene TRBV4-2, with D perhaps TRBD2 (5 bases). Germline lookup yields CDR1 LGHNA and CDR2 YNFKEQ. The germline V and J ends were trimmed by 1 base and 0 bases, with 10 bases remaining between them. The CDR3 spans 15 residues. The CDR3 region has the DNA TGTGCCAGCAGCCAAGCTGAGCGGAACTCCTACGAGCAGTACTTC. Its translation is CASSQAERNSYEQYF.

V and J are TRBV5-6 and TRBJ1-1; D is uncertain. V gave up 2 bases and J gave up 5 bases, with 4 bases separating them. The germline CDR1 and CDR2 sequences are SGHDT and YYEEEE. CDR3 length equals 11 residues. CDR3 bases: TGTGCCAGCAGCTTCCAAACTGAAGCTTTCTTT. Amino acids: CASSFQTEAFF. Using reference TRBV5-6 and TRBJ1-1 for the parts outside the CDR3, the full variable domain is DAGVTQSPTHLIKTRGQQVTLRCSPKSGHDTVSWYQQALGQGPQFIFQYYEEEERQRGNFPDRFSGHQFPNYSSELNVNALLLGDSALYLCASSFQTEAFFGQGTRLTVV.

This clonotype was seen ten or more times. This chain connects TRBV19 to TRBJ1-2, with TRBD1 identical over 7 bases. Germline V CDR1 and CDR2: LNHDA, SQIVND (reference sequence). The V gene end was trimmed by 5 bases and the J gene end by 3 bases; junction bases not matched to a gene: 9. This CDR3 region has 15 residues. CDR3 protein: CASSSLTGSDYGYTF. DNA of the CDR3: TGTGCCAGTAGTTCCTTGACAGGGTCTGACTATGGCTACACCTTC.

This chain links TRBV9 with TRBJ1-1, with D perhaps TRBD1 (6 bases). Per germline, CDR1 SGDLS and CDR2 YYNGEE. With 4 bases removed from V and 9 bases from J, the gap between germline ends came to 22 bases. The CDR3 runs 15 residues. For the CDR3, the DNA is TGTGCCAGCAGCCGTTGCTTTTCGGACAGTCTCAAAGCTTTCTTT. This codes for CASSRCFSDSLKAFF.

The rearrangement links TRBV18 to TRBJ1-1, with a tentative D call TRBD1 (5 bases). The germline CDR1 and CDR2 sequences are KGHSH and LQKENI. Trimming took off 3 bases at V and 8 bases at J, with 13 bases between the two ends. The CDR3 loop spans 13 amino acids. CDR3 in amino acids: CASSPRRGEEAFF. DNA for the CDR3: TGTGCCAGCTCACCTAGACGGGGGGAGGAAGCTTTCTTT.

This clonotype appeared many times. The chain combines TRBV12-3 or TRBV12-4 with TRBJ1-5; D is unresolved. Trimming left V 6 bases short and J 5 bases short, with 11 bases between. CDR3 length equals 13 residues. DNA of the CDR3: TGTGCCAGCAGGGGTCGGTGGGATCAGCCCCAGCATTTT. Translated: CASRGRWDQPQHF.

There are many counts of this clonotype. This chain connects TRBV5-1 to TRBJ2-7; D is uncertain. Germline V gene sequence: CDR1 SGHRS, CDR2 YFSETQ. There are 17 residues in the CDR3. V lost 0 bases, J lost 0 bases, and 16 bases lay in between. CDR3 residues: CASSLDPETESSYEQYF. In nucleotides, the CDR3 is TGCGCCAGCAGCTTGGATCCGGAGACCGAGAGCTCCTACGAGCAGTACTTC.

V and J are TRBV19 and TRBJ1-4, with D unclear. The V end was cut by 7 bases, the J end by 0 bases, with 9 bases between. Germline CDR1 LNHDA, CDR2 SQIVND (reference sequence). The CDR3 is 14 amino acids. For the CDR3, the DNA is TGTGCCAGTATAGACCTTGCAACTAATGAAAAACTGTTTTTT. Amino acids: CASIDLATNEKLFF. Drawing the rest from reference TRBV19 and TRBJ1-4, the complete variable domain is DGGITQSPKYLFRKEGQNVTLSCEQNLNHDAMYWYRQDPGQGLRLIYYSQIVNDFQKGDIAEGYSVSREKKESFPLTVTSAQKNPTAFYLCASIDLATNEKLFFGSGTQLSVL.

This clonotype turned up a few times. The V gene is TRBV15, the J gene TRBJ2-1; a possible D gene is TRBD2 (7 bases). V lost 0 bases, J lost 15 bases, and 15 bases lay in between. This CDR3 is built from 13 residues. From germline, CDR1 is LNHNV and CDR2 YYDKDF (reference sequence). The CDR3 protein is CATSRERSGGRFF. The CDR3 DNA reads TGTGCCACCAGCAGAGAGCGGTCGGGGGGCCGGTTCTTC.

This clonotype was picked up many times. The chain combines TRBV15 with TRBJ2-2; D not certain. CDR1 is LNHNV and CDR2 is YYDKDF in the germline V gene (reference sequence). V was trimmed by 4 bases and J by 6 bases, leaving 12 bases between them. The CDR3 length is 14 residues. This CDR3 is CATSKSSGPGELFF. The DNA of the CDR3 is TGTGCCACCAGCAAATCCTCTGGGCCCGGGGAGCTGTTTTTT.

This clonotype came up many times. The genes are TRBV24-1 and TRBJ2-7, with 7 positions matching TRBD1. The CDR3 spans 12 residues. The trim removed 9 bases at V and 6 bases at J, leaving 7 bases unmatched. The V gene's germline CDR1 is KGHDR and CDR2 SFDVKD. This CDR3 reads CATGQALGEQYF. Written as DNA, the CDR3 is TGTGCCACCGGACAGGCCCTAGGCGAGCAGTACTTC.

The chain recombines TRBV5-1 with TRBJ1-4, with 7 bases lining up with TRBD1. Germline V CDR1 and CDR2: SGHRS, YFSETQ. J lost 0 bases, V lost 4 bases, and 3 bases had no gene match. This CDR3 region has 15 residues. CDR3 sequence: CASSPGTATNEKLFF. The CDR3 DNA is TGCGCCAGCAGCCCGGGGACAGCAACTAATGAAAAACTGTTTTTT.

The chain combines TRBV10-3 with TRBJ1-3, with 7 positions matching TRBD1. This CDR3 region has 13 residues. The germline V gene encodes CDR1 ENHRY and CDR2 SYGVKD. J lost 3 bases, V lost 7 bases, and 3 bases had no gene match. In DNA form, the CDR3 reads TGTGCCATCAAGGGGACAGATGGAAACACCATATATTTT. Encoded protein: CAIKGTDGNTIYF.